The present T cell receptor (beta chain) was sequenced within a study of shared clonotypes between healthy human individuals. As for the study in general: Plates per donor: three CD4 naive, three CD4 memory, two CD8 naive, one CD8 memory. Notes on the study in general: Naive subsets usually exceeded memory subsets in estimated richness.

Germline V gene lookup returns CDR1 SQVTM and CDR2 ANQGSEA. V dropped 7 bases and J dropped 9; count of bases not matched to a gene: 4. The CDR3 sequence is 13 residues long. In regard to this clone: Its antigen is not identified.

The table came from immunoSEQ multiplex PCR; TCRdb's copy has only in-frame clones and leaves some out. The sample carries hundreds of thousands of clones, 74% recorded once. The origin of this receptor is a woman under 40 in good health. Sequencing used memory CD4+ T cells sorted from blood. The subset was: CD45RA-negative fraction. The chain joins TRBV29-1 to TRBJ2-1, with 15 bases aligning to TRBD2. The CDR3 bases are TGCAGCGGCGGACTAGCGGGAGGGTTTGAGCAGTTCTTC. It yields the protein CSGGLAGGFEQFF.